This T cell receptor beta chain was profiled in a study of T cells in localized non-small cell lung cancer. Study results and caveats: The study linked higher blood T cell density to longer overall survival. Median approximately 58 top-100 tumor clones were shared with paired adjacent lung.

As concerns this clone: No antigen is known for it.

Only in-frame clones appear in the TCRdb table, and some are missing; sequencing was by immunoSEQ multiplex PCR. The data contain tens of thousands of clones, more than 70% of them singletons. The germline V and J ends were trimmed by 5 bases and 1 base, with 11 bases remaining between them. The CDR3 loop spans 13 amino acids. Germline V gives CDR1 GTSNPN, CDR2 SVGIG (reference sequence). The chain employs TRBV30 and TRBJ1-1; no clear D. Sample: peripheral blood, taken before any cancer treatment. The TCR sequence derives from a woman aged 35 to 69 with stage I squamous cell lung carcinoma. The DNA for the CDR3 is TGTGCCTGGGCCCATCTGGGGAACACTGAAGCTTTCTTT. This codes for CAWAHLGNTEAFF.